This T cell receptor (beta chain) is drawn from a study of T cells after yellow fever vaccination. General observations from the study: Clonotypes appearing in both CD4 and CD8 compartments existed, and their share was small. The booster response re-showed most primary clones: around 97% CD4, approximately 90% CD8. Weaker in magnitude, the secondary response showed a faster peak on day 5 versus 15.

This clonotype was counted many times. Its antigen is as yet unknown. The CDR3 spans 17 residues. The V gene lost 2 bases and the J gene lost 5 bases, with 16 bases spanning the gap. Looked up from germline, CDR1 is MGHRA and CDR2 is YSYEKL. TCRdb recomputed calls from the 5' RACE reads with MiXCR, one row per CDR3 protein. The table has 300,000 or so distinct CDR3 sequences, 8.5% to 10% seen once. V is TRBV4-1 and J is TRBJ1-6; the D gene is possibly TRBD1 (5 bases). The receptor's source is a man between 18 and 29 years old who received the YFV17D yellow fever vaccine. The source was CD4+ T cells sorted from PBMCs, collected 5 days after the yellow fever booster vaccination. The CDR3 sequence is CASSQLDMGLNNSPLHF. The CDR3 bases are TGCGCCAGCAGCCAACTAGACATGGGACTGAATAATTCACCCCTCCACTTT.